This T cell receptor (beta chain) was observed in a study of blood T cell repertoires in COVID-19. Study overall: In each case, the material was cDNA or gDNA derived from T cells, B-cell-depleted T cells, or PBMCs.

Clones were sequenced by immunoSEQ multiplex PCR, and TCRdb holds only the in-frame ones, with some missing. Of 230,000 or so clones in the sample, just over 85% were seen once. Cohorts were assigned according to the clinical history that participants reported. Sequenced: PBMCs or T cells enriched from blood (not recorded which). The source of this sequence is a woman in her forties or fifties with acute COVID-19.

The CDR3 region is CASAWMGQNSGNTIYF. In DNA form, the CDR3 reads TGCGCCAGCGCATGGATGGGGCAGAACTCTGGAAACACCATATATTTT. The chain carries TRBV5-1 and TRBJ1-3; tentative D call: TRBD1 (5 bases). Trimming left V 7 bases short and J 0 bases short, with 17 bases between. Germline loops: CDR1 SGHRS, CDR2 YFSETQ. This CDR3 spans 16 amino acids.